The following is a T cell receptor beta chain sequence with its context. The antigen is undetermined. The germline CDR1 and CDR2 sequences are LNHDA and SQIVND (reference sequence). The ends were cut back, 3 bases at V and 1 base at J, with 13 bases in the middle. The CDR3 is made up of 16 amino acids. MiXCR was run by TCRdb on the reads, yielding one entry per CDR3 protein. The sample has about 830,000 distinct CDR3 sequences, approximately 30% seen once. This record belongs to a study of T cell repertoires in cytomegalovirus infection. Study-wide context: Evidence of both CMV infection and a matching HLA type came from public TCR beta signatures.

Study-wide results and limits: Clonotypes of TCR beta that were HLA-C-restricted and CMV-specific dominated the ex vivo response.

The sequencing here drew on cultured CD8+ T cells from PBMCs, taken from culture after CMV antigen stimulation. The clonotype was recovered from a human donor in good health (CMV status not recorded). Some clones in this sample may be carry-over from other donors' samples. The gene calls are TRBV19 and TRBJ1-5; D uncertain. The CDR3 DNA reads TGTGCCAGTAGTATCCCCCACATGATGAGCAATCAGCCCCAGCATTTT. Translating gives CASSIPHMMSNQPQHF.